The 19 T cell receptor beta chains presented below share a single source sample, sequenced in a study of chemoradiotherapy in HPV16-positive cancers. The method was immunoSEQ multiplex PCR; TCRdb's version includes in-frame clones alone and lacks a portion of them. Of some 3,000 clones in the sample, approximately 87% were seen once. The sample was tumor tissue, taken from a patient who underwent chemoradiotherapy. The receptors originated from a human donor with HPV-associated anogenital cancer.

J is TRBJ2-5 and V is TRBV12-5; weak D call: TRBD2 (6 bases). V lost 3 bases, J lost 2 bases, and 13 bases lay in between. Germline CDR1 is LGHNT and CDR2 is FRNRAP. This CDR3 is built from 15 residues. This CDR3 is CASGFPRRGQETQYF. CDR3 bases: TGTGCTAGTGGTTTTCCTAGGAGGGGACAAGAGACCCAGTACTTC.

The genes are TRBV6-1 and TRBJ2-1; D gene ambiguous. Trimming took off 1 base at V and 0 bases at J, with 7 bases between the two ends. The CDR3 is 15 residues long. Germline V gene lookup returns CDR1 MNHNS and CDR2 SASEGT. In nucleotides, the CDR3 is TGTGCCAGCAGTGAAGGGTCTAGCTCCTACAATGAGCAGTTCTTC. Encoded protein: CASSEGSSSYNEQFF.

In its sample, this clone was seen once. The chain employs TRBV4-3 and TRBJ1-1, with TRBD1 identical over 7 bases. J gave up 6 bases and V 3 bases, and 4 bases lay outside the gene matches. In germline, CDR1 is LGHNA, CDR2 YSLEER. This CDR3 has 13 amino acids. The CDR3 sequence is CASSHVGTAEAFF. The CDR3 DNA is TGCGCCAGCAGCCACGTAGGGACAGCTGAAGCTTTCTTT.

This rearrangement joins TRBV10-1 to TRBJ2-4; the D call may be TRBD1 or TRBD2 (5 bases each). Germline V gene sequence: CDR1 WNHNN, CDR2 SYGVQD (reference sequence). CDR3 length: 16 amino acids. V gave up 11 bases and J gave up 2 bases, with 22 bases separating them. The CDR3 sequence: CAEGQAGPGTKNIQYF. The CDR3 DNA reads TGCGCCGAGGGGCAGGCCGGGCCTGGTACCAAAAACATTCAGTACTTC.

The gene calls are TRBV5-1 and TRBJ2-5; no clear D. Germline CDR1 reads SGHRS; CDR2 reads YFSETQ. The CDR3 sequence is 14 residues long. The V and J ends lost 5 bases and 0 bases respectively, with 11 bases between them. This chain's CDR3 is CASSFTANQETQYF. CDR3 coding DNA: TGCGCCAGCAGTTTCACAGCTAACCAAGAGACCCAGTACTTC.

In nucleotides, the CDR3 is TGTGCCAGCAGTCGGGACAGGGCCTCCTACGAGCAGTACTTC. This translates into CASSRDRASYEQYF. This chain links TRBV6-5 with TRBJ2-7, with 9 bases lining up with TRBD1. The CDR3 is 14 residues long. Germline CDR1 MNHEY, CDR2 SVGAGI. J gave up 0 bases and V 5 bases, and 2 bases lay outside the gene matches.

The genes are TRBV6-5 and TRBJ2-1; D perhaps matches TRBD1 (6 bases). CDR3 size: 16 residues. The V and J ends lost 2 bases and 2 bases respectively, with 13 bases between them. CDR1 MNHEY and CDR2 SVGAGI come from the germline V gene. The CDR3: CASSYHTGSPYNEQFF. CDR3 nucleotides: TGTGCCAGCAGTTACCATACAGGGAGTCCCTACAATGAGCAGTTCTTC.

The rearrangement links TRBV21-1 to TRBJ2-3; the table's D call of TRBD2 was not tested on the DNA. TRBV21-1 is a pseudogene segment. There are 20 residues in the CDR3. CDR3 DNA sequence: TGTGCCAGCAGCAGGGGACTAGCGGGAGGGCCGTTACCATTCGCAGATACGCAGTATTTT. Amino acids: CASSRGLAGGPLPFADTQYF.

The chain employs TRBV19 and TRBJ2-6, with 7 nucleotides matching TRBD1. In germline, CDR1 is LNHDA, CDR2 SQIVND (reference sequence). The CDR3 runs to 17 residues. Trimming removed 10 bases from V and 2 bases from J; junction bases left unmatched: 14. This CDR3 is CANKPDRVKTGANVLTF. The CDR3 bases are TGTGCCAACAAGCCTGACAGGGTTAAAACTGGGGCCAACGTCCTGACTTTC.

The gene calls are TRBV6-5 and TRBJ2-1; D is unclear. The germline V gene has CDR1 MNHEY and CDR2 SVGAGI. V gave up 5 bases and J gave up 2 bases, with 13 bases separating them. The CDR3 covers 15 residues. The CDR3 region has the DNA TGTGCCAGCAGTCGACGGCGGCCTACCTACAATGAGCAGTTCTTC. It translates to CASSRRRPTYNEQFF.

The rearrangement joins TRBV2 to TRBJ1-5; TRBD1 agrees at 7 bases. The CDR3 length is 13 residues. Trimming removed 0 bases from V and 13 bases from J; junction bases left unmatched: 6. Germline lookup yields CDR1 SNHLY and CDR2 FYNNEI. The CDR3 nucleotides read TGTGCCAGCAGTGAAGCGCTTCTACAGGGGCAGCATTTT. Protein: CASSEALLQGQHF.

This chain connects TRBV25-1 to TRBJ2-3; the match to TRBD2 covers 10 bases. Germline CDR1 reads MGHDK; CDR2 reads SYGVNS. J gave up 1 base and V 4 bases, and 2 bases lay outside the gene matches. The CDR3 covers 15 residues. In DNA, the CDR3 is TGTGCCAGCAGTGCCCTAGCGGGGGGCACAGATACGCAGTATTTT. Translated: CASSALAGGTDTQYF.

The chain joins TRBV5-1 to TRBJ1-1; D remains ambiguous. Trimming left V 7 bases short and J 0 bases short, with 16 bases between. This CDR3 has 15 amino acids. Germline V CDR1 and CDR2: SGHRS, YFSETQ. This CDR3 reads CASAIREGMNTEAFF. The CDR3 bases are TGCGCCAGCGCGATAAGGGAGGGAATGAACACTGAAGCTTTCTTT. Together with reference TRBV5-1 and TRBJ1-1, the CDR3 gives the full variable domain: KAGVTQTPRYLIKTRGQQVTLSCSPISGHRSVSWYQQTPGQGLQFLFEYFSETQRNKGNFPGRFSGRQFSNSRSEMNVSTLELGDSALYLCASAIREGMNTEAFFGQGTRLTVV.

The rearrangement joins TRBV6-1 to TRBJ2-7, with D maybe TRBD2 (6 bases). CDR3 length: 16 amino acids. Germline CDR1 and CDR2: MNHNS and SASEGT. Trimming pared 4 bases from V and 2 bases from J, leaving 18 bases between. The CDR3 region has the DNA TGTGCCAGCAGTGGGATTTTCGGGAGACAGCCCTACGAGCAGTACTTC. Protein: CASSGIFGRQPYEQYF.

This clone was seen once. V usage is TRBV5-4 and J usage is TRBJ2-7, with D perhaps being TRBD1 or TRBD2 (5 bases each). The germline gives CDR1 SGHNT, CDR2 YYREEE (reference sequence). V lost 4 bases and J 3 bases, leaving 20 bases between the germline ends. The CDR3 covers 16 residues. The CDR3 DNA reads TGTGCCAGCAGCCCTGGCAGGGTTGGAGGTGGCTACGAGCAGTACTTC. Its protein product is CASSPGRVGGGYEQYF.

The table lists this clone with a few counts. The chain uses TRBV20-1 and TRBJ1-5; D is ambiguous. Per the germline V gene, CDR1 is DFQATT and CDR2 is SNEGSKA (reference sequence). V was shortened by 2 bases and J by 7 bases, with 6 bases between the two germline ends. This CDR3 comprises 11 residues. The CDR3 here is CSARLGQPQHF. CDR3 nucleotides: TGCAGTGCTAGACTGGGCCAGCCCCAGCATTTT.

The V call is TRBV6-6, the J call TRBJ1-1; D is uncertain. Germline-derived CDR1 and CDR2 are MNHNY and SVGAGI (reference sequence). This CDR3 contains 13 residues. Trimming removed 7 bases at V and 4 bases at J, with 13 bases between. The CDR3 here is CASNRGRSTEAFF. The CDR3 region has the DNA TGTGCCAGCAATCGGGGAAGGAGCACTGAAGCTTTCTTT.

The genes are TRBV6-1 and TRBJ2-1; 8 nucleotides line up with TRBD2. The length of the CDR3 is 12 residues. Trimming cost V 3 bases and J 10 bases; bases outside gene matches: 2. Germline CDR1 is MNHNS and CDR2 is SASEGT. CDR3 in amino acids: CASSEERGEQFF. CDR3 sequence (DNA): TGTGCCAGCAGTGAGGAGCGGGGGGAGCAGTTCTTC.

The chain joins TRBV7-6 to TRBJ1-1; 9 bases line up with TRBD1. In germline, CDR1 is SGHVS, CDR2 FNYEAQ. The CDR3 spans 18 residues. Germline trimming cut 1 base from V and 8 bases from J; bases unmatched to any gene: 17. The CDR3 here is CASSLEFKGRDRDLEAFF. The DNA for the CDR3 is TGTGCCAGCAGCTTAGAATTCAAGGGTCGGGACAGGGACTTGGAAGCTTTCTTT.